This T cell receptor beta chain was identified during a study of T cell changes during pregnancy in multiple sclerosis. TCRdb keeps only in-frame clones here, not all; method: immunoSEQ multiplex PCR. The sample yields 65,000 to 85,000 clones, roughly 94% seen once. The clonotype originates from a female donor in good health, enrolled as a control in a pregnancy study. This specimen consisted of peripheral blood, obtained in the second trimester of pregnancy.

The CDR3 is CASSPRLAGATDTQYF. The CDR3 DNA follows: TGCGCCAGCAGCCCTAGACTAGCGGGAGCGACAGATACGCAGTATTTT. The gene calls are TRBV5-1 and TRBJ2-3; 12 bases map to TRBD2. This CDR3 comprises 16 residues. Germline CDR1 SGHRS, CDR2 YFSETQ. Losses at the gene ends were 4 bases for V and 3 bases for J; bases not matched to a gene: 6.